Shown below are 13 T cell receptor beta chains from a single sample sequenced in a study of blood T cell repertoires in COVID-19. Assay used: immunoSEQ multiplex PCR; TCRdb lists only in-frame clones, some missing. The sample records hundreds of thousands of clones, 92% being singletons. Sequencing used peripheral blood. These receptors all stem from a man aged 60-69 years with COVID-19, enrolled during active disease.

The CDR3 loop reads CASSQAGQGMTYEQYF. The DNA of the CDR3 is TGCGCCAGCAGCCAGGCCGGGCAGGGGATGACCTACGAGCAGTACTTC. The chain employs TRBV4-1 and TRBJ2-7, with D maybe TRBD1 (6 bases). The CDR3 runs to 16 residues. Germline values: CDR1 MGHRA, CDR2 YSYEKL. The V end lost 3 bases, the J end lost 2 bases, and 17 bases lay between the germline ends.

The chain is built from TRBV6-1 and TRBJ2-7; D call uncertain. Deletions cut 3 bases from V and 2 bases from J, with 17 bases between. CDR3 size: 16 residues. Germline CDR1 MNHNS, CDR2 SASEGT. CDR3 DNA sequence: TGTGCCAGCAGTGAGAGTATCTCACAGCCTACCTACGAGCAGTACTTC. It yields the protein CASSESISQPTYEQYF.

The rearrangement joins TRBV6-4 to TRBJ2-1, with 8 bases aligning to TRBD2. V shed 6 bases and J 8 bases; nucleotides not matched to a gene: 9. The CDR3 length is 14 residues. The germline gives CDR1 MRHNA, CDR2 SNTAGT. Written as DNA, the CDR3 is TGTGCCAGCAGCTTGGGACTAGGAAGTGATGAGCAGTTCTTC. This translates into CASSLGLGSDEQFF.

This chain joins TRBV28 and TRBJ1-4, with 7 bases that match TRBD1. CDR1 and CDR2 from the germline V gene are MDHEN and SYDVKM. Trimming took 6 bases from V and 7 from J; bases not matched to a gene: 11. The CDR3 is made up of 15 amino acids. CDR3 region: CASSPGTEIPEKLFF. Written as DNA, the CDR3 is TGTGCCAGCAGCCCCGGGACAGAGATCCCTGAAAAACTGTTTTTT.

This chain joins TRBV5-1 and TRBJ2-3, with TRBD1 as a possible D gene (5 bases). Germline V CDR1 and CDR2: SGHRS, YFSETQ. Trimming stripped 7 bases from V and 0 bases from J, with 9 bases between. The CDR3 length is 13 residues. CDR3 amino acids: CASGWTSTDTQYF. The CDR3 DNA reads TGCGCCAGCGGTTGGACAAGCACAGATACGCAGTATTTT.

The chain joins TRBV6-1 to TRBJ2-7; 9 nucleotides align to TRBD2. V gave up 0 bases and J gave up 0 bases; unmatched junction bases: 0. The CDR3 consists of 15 residues. Germline V gene data show CDR1 as MNHNS and CDR2 as SASEGT. The CDR3 DNA reads TGTGCCAGCAGTGAAGCTAGCGGGAGCTCCTACGAGCAGTACTTC. Translation: CASSEASGSSYEQYF.

The chain links TRBV5-6 to TRBJ2-7, with a tentative D call TRBD2 (5 bases). V lost 1 base and J lost 5, with 7 bases in between. This CDR3 spans 12 amino acids. Germline CDR1 SGHDT, CDR2 YYEEEE. CDR3 in DNA: TGTGCCAGCAGCTTGAGGGAGAACGAGCAGTACTTC. It encodes CASSLRENEQYF.

The chain joins TRBV18 to TRBJ1-6, with 7 nucleotides matching TRBD1. Germline CDR1 reads KGHSH; CDR2 reads LQKENI. With V trimmed by 6 bases and J by 6 bases, 8 bases remained unmatched. The CDR3 covers 15 residues. The CDR3 coding sequence is TGTGCCAGCTCGCCGCGGACAGGTAGTAATTCACCCCTCCACTTT. It encodes CASSPRTGSNSPLHF.

The chain uses TRBV29-1 and TRBJ1-2; 8 bases fit TRBD1. The V and J ends lost 4 bases and 5 bases, in that order; junction bases with no gene match: 9. CDR1 and CDR2 (germline): SQVTM, ANQGSEA. The CDR3 length is 14 residues. The CDR3 is CSVAQGASGYGYTF. CDR3 bases: TGCAGCGTTGCTCAGGGGGCATCGGGTTATGGCTACACCTTC.

The rearrangement links TRBV7-9 to TRBJ1-2; the match to TRBD1 covers 7 bases. The germline gives CDR1 SEHNR, CDR2 FQNEAQ (reference sequence). The trim removed 3 bases at V and 4 bases at J, leaving 8 bases unmatched. The CDR3 has 15 amino acids. This CDR3 is CASSLTGSGGYGYTF. DNA for the CDR3: TGTGCCAGCAGCTTGACAGGGAGTGGCGGCTATGGCTACACCTTC.

V and J are TRBV6-1 and TRBJ2-7; D is unresolved. Looked up from germline, CDR1 is MNHNS and CDR2 is SASEGT. Trimming took off 2 bases at V and 2 bases at J, with 16 bases between the two ends. The CDR3 spans 16 residues. CDR3 DNA sequence: TGTGCCAGCAGTGAAATCTCTACCTCGTTCCCCTACGAGCAGTACTTC. This codes for CASSEISTSFPYEQYF.

V is TRBV28 and J is TRBJ1-5; D remains unclear. This CDR3 has 13 residues. The germline V gene encodes CDR1 MDHEN and CDR2 SYDVKM. Between the trimmed V and J ends, which lost 4 bases and 3 bases, there was a span of 7 bases. In DNA, the CDR3 is TGTGCCAGCAGTTCCCCCATCAATCAGCCCCAGCATTTT. Translation: CASSSPINQPQHF.

The chain employs TRBV5-1 and TRBJ2-7, with D perhaps TRBD2 (5 bases). This CDR3 is built from 15 residues. V shed 0 bases and J shed 0 bases, with 10 bases lying between them. CDR1 is SGHRS and CDR2 is YFSETQ in the germline V gene. Here the CDR3 DNA reads TGCGCCAGCAGCTTGGCGGCGGGTATCTCCTACGAGCAGTACTTC. This sequence encodes CASSLAAGISYEQYF.